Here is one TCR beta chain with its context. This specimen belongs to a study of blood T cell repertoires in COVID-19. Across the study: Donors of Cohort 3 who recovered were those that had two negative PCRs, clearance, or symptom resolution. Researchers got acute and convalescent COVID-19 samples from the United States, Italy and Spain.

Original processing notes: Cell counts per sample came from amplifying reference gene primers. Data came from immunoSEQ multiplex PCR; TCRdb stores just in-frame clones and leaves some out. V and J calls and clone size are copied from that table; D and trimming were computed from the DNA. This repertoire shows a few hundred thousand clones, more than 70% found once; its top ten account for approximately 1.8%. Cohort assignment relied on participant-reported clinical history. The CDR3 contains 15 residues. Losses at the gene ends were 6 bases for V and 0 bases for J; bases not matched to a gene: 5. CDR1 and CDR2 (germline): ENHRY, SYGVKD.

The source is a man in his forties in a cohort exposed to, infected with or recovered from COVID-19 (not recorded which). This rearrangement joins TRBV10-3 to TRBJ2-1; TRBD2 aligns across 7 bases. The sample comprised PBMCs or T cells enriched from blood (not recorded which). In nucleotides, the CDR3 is TGTGCCATCAGAGGGGAGGGGAGCTCCTACAATGAGCAGTTCTTC. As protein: CAIRGEGSSYNEQFF.